There are many counts of the clone carrying this T cell receptor (beta chain). Its matching antigen is unknown. The data stem from a study of human T cells and chemical hapten exposure. Study context: The use of 2% DPC on roughly 2 cm by roughly 2 cm of upper inner arm skin constituted sensitization. Patch testing placed 0.01% DPC on the upper back, with readings at 6 days.

V shed 5 bases and J shed 9 bases, with 14 bases lying between them. CDR1 MNHNY and CDR2 SVGAGI come from the germline V gene (reference sequence). This CDR3 spans 14 amino acids. TCRdb independently ran MiXCR on the RACE reads; one entry per CDR3 protein. Of around 42,000 distinct CDR3 sequences in the sample, under 15% are singletons; the top ten hold roughly 5.7%. Study results and caveats: Significantly greater numbers of large CDR3 similarity clusters came from expanded TCRs than from controls. The study found that DPC sensitization did not change TCRs above 1 in 1000 frequency.

Time point given: pre-sensitization, week 0. Treatment meaning: therapeutic diphenylcyclopropenone sensitization with weekly scalp DPC. The source material was whole blood, sampled in connection with sensitization to the hapten diphenylcyclopropenone (DPC). This rearrangement joins TRBV6-6 to TRBJ1-6; D gene unclear. The receptor was isolated from a woman aged 30 to 39 with alopecia areata. Some clones in this sample may be carry-over from other donors' samples. For the CDR3, the DNA is TGTGCCAGCAGTCACCCAGGCTCTGGTTCACCCCTCCACTTT. Amino acids: CASSHPGSGSPLHF.